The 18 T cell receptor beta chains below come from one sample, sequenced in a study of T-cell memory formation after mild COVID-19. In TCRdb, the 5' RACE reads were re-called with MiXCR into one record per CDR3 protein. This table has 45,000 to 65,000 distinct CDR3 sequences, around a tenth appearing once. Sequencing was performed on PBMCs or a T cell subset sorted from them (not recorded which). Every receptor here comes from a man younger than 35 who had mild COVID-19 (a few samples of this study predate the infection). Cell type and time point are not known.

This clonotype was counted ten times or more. The CDR3 bases are TGTGCCAGCAGTGACCTGTCAACCGGATACGAGCAGTACGTC. Translating it yields CASSDLSTGYEQYV. The chain links TRBV6-1 to TRBJ2-7; D is ambiguous. In germline, CDR1 is MNHNS, CDR2 SASEGT. The V gene lost 3 bases and the J gene lost 4 bases, with 13 bases spanning the gap. This CDR3 spans 14 amino acids.

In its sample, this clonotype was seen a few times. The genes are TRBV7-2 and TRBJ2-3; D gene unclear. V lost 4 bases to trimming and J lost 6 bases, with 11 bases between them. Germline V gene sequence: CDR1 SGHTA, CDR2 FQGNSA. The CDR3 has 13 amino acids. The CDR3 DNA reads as TGTGCCAGCAGCTCTCCTTTTCCCGATACGCAGTATTTT. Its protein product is CASSSPFPDTQYF.

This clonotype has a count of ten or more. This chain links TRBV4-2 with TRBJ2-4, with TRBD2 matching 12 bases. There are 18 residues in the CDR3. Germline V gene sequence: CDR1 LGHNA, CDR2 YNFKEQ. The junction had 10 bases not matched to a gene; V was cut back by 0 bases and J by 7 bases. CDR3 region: CASSQERSSGGAANIQYF. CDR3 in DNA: TGTGCCAGCAGCCAAGAACGATCTAGCGGGGGGGCCGCGAACATTCAGTACTTC.

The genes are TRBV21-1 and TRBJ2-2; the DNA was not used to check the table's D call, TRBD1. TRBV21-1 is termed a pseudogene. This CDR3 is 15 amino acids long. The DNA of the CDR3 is TGTGCCAGCAGCAAGGACCCGGCGGTCACCGGGGAGCTGTTTTTT. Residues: CASSKDPAVTGELFF.

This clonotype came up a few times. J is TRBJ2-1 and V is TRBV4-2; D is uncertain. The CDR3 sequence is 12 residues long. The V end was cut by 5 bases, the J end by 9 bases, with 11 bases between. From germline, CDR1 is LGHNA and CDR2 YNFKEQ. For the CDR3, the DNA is TGTGCCAGCAGCTCAAGAGTTAGTGAGCAGTTCTTC. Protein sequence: CASSSRVSEQFF.

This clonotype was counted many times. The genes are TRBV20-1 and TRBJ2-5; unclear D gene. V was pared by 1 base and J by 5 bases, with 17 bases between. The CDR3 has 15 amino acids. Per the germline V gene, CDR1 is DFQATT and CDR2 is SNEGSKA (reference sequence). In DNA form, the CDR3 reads TGCAGTGCTAGAGGCCAAGGTGCTGGCCGTGAGACCCAGTACTTC. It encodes CSARGQGAGRETQYF.

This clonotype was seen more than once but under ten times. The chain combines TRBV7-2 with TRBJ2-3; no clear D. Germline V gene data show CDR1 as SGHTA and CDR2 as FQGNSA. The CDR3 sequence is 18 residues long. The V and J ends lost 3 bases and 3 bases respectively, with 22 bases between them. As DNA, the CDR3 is TGTGCCAGCAGCTTTTTCTTCGGCGGTGAGGCCGGTACAGATACGCAGTATTTT. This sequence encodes CASSFFFGGEAGTDTQYF.

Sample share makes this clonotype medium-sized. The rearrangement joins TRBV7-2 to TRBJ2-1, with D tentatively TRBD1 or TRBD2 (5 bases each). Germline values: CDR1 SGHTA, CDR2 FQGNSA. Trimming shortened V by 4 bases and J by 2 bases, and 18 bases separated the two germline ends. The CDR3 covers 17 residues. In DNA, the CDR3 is TGTGCCAGCAGCTCCCTGGGGGTCGGGGTAGCCTACAATGAGCAGTTCTTC. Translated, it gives CASSSLGVGVAYNEQFF.

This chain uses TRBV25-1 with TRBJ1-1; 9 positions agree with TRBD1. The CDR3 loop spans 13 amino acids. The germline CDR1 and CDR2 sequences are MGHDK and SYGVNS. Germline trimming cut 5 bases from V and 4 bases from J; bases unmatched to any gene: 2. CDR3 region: CASSSTGGTEAFF. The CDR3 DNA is TGTGCCAGCAGTTCGACAGGGGGCACTGAAGCTTTCTTT. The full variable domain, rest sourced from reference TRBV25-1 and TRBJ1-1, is EADIYQTPRYLVIGTGKKITLECSQTMGHDKMYWYQQDPGMELHLIHYSYGVNSTEKGDLSSESTVSRIRTEHFPLTLESARPSHTSQYLCASSSTGGTEAFFGQGTRLTVV.

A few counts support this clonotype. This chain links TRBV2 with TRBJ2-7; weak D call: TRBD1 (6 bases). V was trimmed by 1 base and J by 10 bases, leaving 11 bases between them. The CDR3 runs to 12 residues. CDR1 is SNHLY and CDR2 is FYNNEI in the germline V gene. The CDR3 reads CASSEEVDSQYF. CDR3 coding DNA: TGTGCCAGCAGTGAAGAGGTGGACAGCCAGTACTTC.

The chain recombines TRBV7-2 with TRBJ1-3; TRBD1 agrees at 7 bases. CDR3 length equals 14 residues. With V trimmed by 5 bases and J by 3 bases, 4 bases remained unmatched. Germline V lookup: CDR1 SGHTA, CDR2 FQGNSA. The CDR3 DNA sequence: TGTGCCAGCAGCCTGGGACAGTTTGGAAACACCATATATTTT. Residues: CASSLGQFGNTIYF. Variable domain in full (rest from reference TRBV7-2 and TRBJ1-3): GAGVSQSPSNKVTEKGKDVELRCDPISGHTALYWYRQSLGQGLEFLIYFQGNSAPDKSGLPSDRFSAERTGGSVSTLTIQRTQQEDSAVYLCASSLGQFGNTIYFGEGSWLTVV.

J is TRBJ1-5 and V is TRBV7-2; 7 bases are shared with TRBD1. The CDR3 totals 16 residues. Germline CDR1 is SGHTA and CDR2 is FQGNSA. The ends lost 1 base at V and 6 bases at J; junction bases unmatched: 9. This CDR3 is CASSLGTGVPAQPQHF. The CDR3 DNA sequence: TGTGCCAGCAGCTTAGGTACAGGGGTACCGGCTCAGCCCCAGCATTTT. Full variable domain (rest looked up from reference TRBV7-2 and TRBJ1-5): GAGVSQSPSNKVTEKGKDVELRCDPISGHTALYWYRQSLGQGLEFLIYFQGNSAPDKSGLPSDRFSAERTGGSVSTLTIQRTQQEDSAVYLCASSLGTGVPAQPQHFGDGTRLSIL.

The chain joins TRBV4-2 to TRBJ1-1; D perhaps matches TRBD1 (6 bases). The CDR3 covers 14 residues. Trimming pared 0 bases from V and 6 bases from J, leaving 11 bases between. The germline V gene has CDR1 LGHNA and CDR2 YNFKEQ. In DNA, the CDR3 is TGTGCCAGCAGCCAAGATAACAGGGACCCTGAAGCTTTCTTT. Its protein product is CASSQDNRDPEAFF.

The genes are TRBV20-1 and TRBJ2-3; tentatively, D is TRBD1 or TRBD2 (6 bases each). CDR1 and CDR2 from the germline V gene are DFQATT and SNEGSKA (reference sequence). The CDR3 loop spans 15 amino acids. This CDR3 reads CRVGGLYAGTDTQYF. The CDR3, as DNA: TGCAGGGTTGGGGGGCTTTACGCGGGGACAGATACGCAGTATTTT.

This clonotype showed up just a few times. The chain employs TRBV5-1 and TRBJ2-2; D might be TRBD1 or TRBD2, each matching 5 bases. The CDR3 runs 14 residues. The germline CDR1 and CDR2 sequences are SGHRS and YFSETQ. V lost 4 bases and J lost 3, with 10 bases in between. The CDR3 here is CASSIQGDTGELFF. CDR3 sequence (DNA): TGCGCCAGCAGCATCCAGGGAGACACCGGGGAGCTGTTTTTT.

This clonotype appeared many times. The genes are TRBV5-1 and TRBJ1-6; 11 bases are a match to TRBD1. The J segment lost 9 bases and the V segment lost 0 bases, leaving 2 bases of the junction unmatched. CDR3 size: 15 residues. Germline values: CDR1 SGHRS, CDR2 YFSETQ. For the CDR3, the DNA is TGCGCCAGCAGCTTGGAAGGGACAGGGGGTTCACCCCTCCACTTT. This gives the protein CASSLEGTGGSPLHF. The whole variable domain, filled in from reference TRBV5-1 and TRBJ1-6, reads KAGVTQTPRYLIKTRGQQVTLSCSPISGHRSVSWYQQTPGQGLQFLFEYFSETQRNKGNFPGRFSGRQFSNSRSEMNVSTLELGDSALYLCASSLEGTGGSPLHFGNGTRLTVT.

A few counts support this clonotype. In DNA form, the CDR3 reads TGCAGTGCTGGACTAGCGGGGGGACGCTCCTACAATGAGCAGTTCTTC. Translated, it gives CSAGLAGGRSYNEQFF. V is TRBV20-1 and J is TRBJ2-1; 14 nucleotides line up with TRBD2. The CDR3 extends over 16 amino acids. Germline V gives CDR1 DFQATT, CDR2 SNEGSKA (reference sequence). Trimming at V came to 5 bases and at J to 0 bases, leaving 3 bases not matched to a gene.

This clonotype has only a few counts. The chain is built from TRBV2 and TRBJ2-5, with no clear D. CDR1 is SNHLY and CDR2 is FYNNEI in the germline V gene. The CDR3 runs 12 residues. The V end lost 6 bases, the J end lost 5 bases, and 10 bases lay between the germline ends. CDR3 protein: CASRGEVETQYF. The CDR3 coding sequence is TGTGCCAGCAGGGGTGAGGTGGAGACCCAGTACTTC.